This record concerns one T cell receptor beta chain sequence. The antigen remains undetermined. Primers for the PCR totalled 60 Vbeta and 13 Jbeta. Profiling relied on immunoSEQ multiplex PCR, and the TCRdb table lists in-frame clones only, not all of them. The sample has roughly 130,000 clones, roughly four fifths seen once. The data were taken from a study of cytomegalovirus exposure and HLA in healthy donors. General study points: Rates of TCR association differed by HLA locus in a later analysis, with DRB1 highest and HLA-C lowest. It was about 150 TCR beta chains that were listed as cytomegalovirus-associated.

The CDR3 contains 11 residues. Trimming pared 5 bases from V and 8 bases from J, leaving 9 bases between. Germline values: CDR1 LNHNV, CDR2 YYDKDF (reference sequence). What was sequenced was PBMCs. This chain uses TRBV15 with TRBJ1-2; no clear D. The clonotype originates from a boy aged 2 to 10 in good health and CMV-seronegative. The CDR3, as DNA: TGTGCCACCAGCCGGGGATTGGGCTACACCTTC. Its protein is CATSRGLGYTF. Full variable domain (outside the CDR3, taken from reference TRBV15 and TRBJ1-2): DAMVIQNPRYQVTQFGKPVTLSCSQTLNHNVMYWYQQKSSQAPKLLFHYYDKDFNNEADTPDNFQSRRPNTSFCFLDIRSPGLGDTAMYLCATSRGLGYTFGSGTRLTVV.